The next 16 T cell receptor beta chains were all read from a single sample in a study of shared clonotypes between healthy human individuals. Only in-frame clones appear in the TCRdb table, and some are missing; sequencing was by immunoSEQ multiplex PCR. The data contain over a million clones, about 98.5% of them singletons. The sequenced sample was naive CD4+ T cells sorted from blood. Subset given: CD45RA+ positively selected. The receptors here all came from a man aged 25-45 years in good health.

V usage is TRBV7-8 and J usage is TRBJ2-2, with unresolved D. CDR1 is SGHVS, CDR2 FQNEAQ, per germline. V lost 7 bases to trimming and J lost 1 base, with 19 bases between them. The CDR3 extends over 17 amino acids. Here the CDR3 reads CASNNQIRLLNTGELFF. The CDR3 DNA is TGTGCCAGCAACAACCAGATCAGGTTACTGAACACCGGGGAGCTGTTTTTT.

This clone is a singleton in its sample. The rearrangement uses TRBV2 and TRBJ2-7, with D unclear. V was pared by 6 bases and J by 2 bases, with 5 bases between. This CDR3 spans 11 amino acids. CDR1 is SNHLY and CDR2 is FYNNEI in the germline V gene. The CDR3 region is CASRRTYEQYF. CDR3 nucleotide sequence: TGTGCCAGCAGACGGACCTACGAGCAGTACTTC.

V and J are TRBV5-1 and TRBJ2-3; TRBD1 or TRBD2 may be the D gene (5 bases each). Trimming took off 2 bases at V and 0 bases at J, with 16 bases between the two ends. CDR3 size: 17 residues. Germline V gene sequence: CDR1 SGHRS, CDR2 YFSETQ. The CDR3 region has the DNA TGCGCCAGCAGCTTCCCTCCTAGGGGACCTAGCACAGATACGCAGTATTTT. Protein: CASSFPPRGPSTDTQYF.

The table lists this clone with a count of one. The chain carries TRBV6-5 and TRBJ2-1, with 7 bases fitting TRBD1. CDR3 length: 12 amino acids. The J segment lost 9 bases and the V segment lost 8 bases, leaving 7 bases of the junction unmatched. Germline-derived CDR1 and CDR2 are MNHEY and SVGAGI. The DNA of the CDR3 is TGTGCCAGCTCCCAGGGGGATGGTGAGCAGTTCTTC. Translation gives CASSQGDGEQFF.

The count of this clone is one. This chain joins TRBV5-1 and TRBJ1-4; D is perhaps TRBD1 (5 bases). The CDR3 is 15 amino acids. Germline CDR1 SGHRS, CDR2 YFSETQ. The germline V and J ends were trimmed by 4 bases and 4 bases, with 14 bases remaining between them. CDR3 sequence reads: CASSPGQKVNEKLFF. Here the CDR3 DNA reads TGCGCCAGCAGCCCTGGACAAAAGGTTAATGAAAAACTGTTTTTT.

About this clone itself: Other DNA sequences from this sample encode an identical CDR3 as well. The chain combines TRBV6-4 with TRBJ2-1; D is possibly TRBD2 (6 bases). The CDR3 contains 13 residues. V was shortened by 6 bases and J by 5 bases, with 11 bases between the two germline ends. CDR1 MRHNA and CDR2 SNTAGT come from the germline V gene. The CDR3: CASRGGLDNEQFF. CDR3 in DNA: TGTGCCAGCAGGGGGGGACTTGACAATGAGCAGTTCTTC.

This chain connects TRBV6-5 to TRBJ2-2, with D hard to call. This CDR3 region has 13 residues. Germline CDR1 and CDR2: MNHEY and SVGAGI. Trimming took off 6 bases at V and 1 base at J, with 6 bases between the two ends. CDR3 region: CASSNLNTGELFF. The CDR3 nucleotides read TGTGCCAGCAGCAACTTGAACACCGGGGAGCTGTTTTTT.

J is TRBJ1-4 and V is TRBV19, with D possibly TRBD1 on 5 matching bases. Germline-derived CDR1 and CDR2 are LNHDA and SQIVND (reference sequence). This CDR3 region has 13 residues. The V gene lost 7 bases and the J gene lost 7 bases, with 13 bases spanning the gap. Written as DNA, the CDR3 is TGTGCCAGTACGACAGCCCGACGTGAAAAACTGTTTTTT. Protein: CASTTARREKLFF.

CDR3 residues: CASSSPDEGTQYF. DNA of the CDR3: TGTGCCAGCAGCTCGCCCGATGAGGGGACCCAGTACTTC. The chain recombines TRBV5-4 with TRBJ2-5; a weak D match, TRBD2 (5 bases). With 3 bases removed from V and 7 bases from J, the gap between germline ends came to 13 bases. This CDR3 is 13 amino acids long. Germline V gene sequence: CDR1 SGHNT, CDR2 YYREEE (reference sequence).

The CDR3 nucleotides read TGTGCCAGCTCACTACTAGCGGGAGGGCCGGGGACAGATACGCAGTATTTT. Encoded protein: CASSLLAGGPGTDTQYF. J is TRBJ2-3 and V is TRBV18; 13 bases fit TRBD2. The J segment lost 3 bases and the V segment lost 4 bases, leaving 7 bases of the junction unmatched. Germline CDR1 reads KGHSH; CDR2 reads LQKENI. The CDR3 totals 17 residues.

The V and J genes are TRBV30 and TRBJ1-3; TRBD1 matches 9 bases. This CDR3 contains 16 residues. Germline lookup yields CDR1 GTSNPN and CDR2 SVGIG (reference sequence). J was trimmed by 5 bases and V by 5 bases; bases with no gene match: 13. In DNA form, the CDR3 reads TGTGCCTGGGGGGACAGGGAAGCCGGAAGGAGAAACACCATATATTTT. It translates to CAWGDREAGRRNTIYF. The variable domain in full, completed from reference TRBV30 and TRBJ1-3, reads SQTIHQWPATLVQPVGSPLSLECTVEGTSNPNLYWYRQAAGRGLQLLFYSVGIGQISSEVPQNLSASRPQDRQFILSSKKLLLSDSGFYLCAWGDREAGRRNTIYFGEGSWLTVV.

V gene TRBV5-1 combines with J gene TRBJ2-3; 7 bases align to TRBD2. Germline trimming cut 6 bases from V and 0 bases from J; bases unmatched to any gene: 13. CDR3 length equals 17 residues. In germline, CDR1 is SGHRS, CDR2 YFSETQ. In nucleotides, the CDR3 is TGCGCCAGCATCCCTCGCGGGGGAAACCCTAGCACAGATACGCAGTATTTT. Protein: CASIPRGGNPSTDTQYF.

In DNA form, the CDR3 reads TGTGCCAGCAGCAAAAAAGCTTTCTTT. It encodes CASSKKAFF. This chain links TRBV21-1 with TRBJ1-1. TRBV21-1 is reported as a pseudogene. This CDR3 has 9 residues.

For this clone: Different DNA sequences within this sample yield the same CDR3. The V call is TRBV28, the J call TRBJ2-2, with 7 bases identical to TRBD2. The trim removed 2 bases at V and 6 bases at J, leaving 3 bases unmatched. Looked up from germline, CDR1 is MDHEN and CDR2 is SYDVKM. CDR3 size: 14 residues. As DNA, the CDR3 is TGTGCCAGCAGTTTAGTGGGAGGGGCCGGGGAGCTGTTTTTT. Protein: CASSLVGGAGELFF.

The chain is built from TRBV5-1 and TRBJ2-1, with TRBD2 matching over 16 bases. The CDR3 is 17 amino acids. Germline-derived CDR1 and CDR2 are SGHRS and YFSETQ. The V segment lost 4 bases and the J segment 8 bases; nucleotides outside the gene matches: 9. The CDR3: CASSPGLAGGPGDEQFF. For the CDR3, the DNA is TGCGCCAGCAGCCCGGGACTAGCGGGAGGGCCGGGCGATGAGCAGTTCTTC.

V usage is TRBV4-3 and J usage is TRBJ2-6; 8 nucleotides match TRBD2. Germline loops: CDR1 LGHNA, CDR2 YSLEER. This CDR3 spans 21 amino acids. V trimming: 4 bases; J trimming: 0 bases; junction bases outside the gene matches: 17. The CDR3 nucleotides read TGCGCCAGCAGCCCGAAGGGGTTTTTCGGGAGGGCCTTCTCTGGGGCCAACGTCCTGACTTTC. Its translation: CASSPKGFFGRAFSGANVLTF.